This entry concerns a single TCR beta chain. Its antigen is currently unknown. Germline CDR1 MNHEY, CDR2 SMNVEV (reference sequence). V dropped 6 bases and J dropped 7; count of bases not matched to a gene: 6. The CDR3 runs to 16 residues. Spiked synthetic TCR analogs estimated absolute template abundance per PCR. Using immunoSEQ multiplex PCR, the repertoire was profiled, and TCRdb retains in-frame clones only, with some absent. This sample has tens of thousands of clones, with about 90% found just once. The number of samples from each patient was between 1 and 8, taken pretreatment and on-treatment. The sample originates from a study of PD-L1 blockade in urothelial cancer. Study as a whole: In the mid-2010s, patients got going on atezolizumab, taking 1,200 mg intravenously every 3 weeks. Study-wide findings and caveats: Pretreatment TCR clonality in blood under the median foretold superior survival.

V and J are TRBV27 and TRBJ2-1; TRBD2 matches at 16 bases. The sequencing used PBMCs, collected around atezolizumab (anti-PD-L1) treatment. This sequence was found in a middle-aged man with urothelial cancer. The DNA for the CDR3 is TGTGCCAGCAGCGGGACTAGCGGGGGGGCTAGGAATGAGCAGTTCTTC. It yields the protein CASSGTSGGARNEQFF.